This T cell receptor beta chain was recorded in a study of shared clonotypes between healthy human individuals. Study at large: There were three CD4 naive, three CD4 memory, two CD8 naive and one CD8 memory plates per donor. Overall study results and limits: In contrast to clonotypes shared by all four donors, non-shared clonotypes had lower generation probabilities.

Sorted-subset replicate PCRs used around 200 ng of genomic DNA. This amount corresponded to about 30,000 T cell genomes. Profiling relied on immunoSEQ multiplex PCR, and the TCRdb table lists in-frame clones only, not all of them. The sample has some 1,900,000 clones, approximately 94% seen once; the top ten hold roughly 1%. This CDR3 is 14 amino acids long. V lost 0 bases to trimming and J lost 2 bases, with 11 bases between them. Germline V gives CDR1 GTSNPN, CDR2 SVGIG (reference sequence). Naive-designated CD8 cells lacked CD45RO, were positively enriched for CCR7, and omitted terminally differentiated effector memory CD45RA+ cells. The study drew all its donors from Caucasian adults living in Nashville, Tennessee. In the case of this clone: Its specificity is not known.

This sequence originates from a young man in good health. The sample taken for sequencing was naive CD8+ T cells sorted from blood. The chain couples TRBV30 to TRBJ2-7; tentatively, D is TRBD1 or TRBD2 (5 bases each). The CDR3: CAWSVGTVPYEQYF. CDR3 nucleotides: TGTGCCTGGAGTGTAGGGACCGTCCCCTACGAGCAGTACTTC.